These T cell receptor beta chains were read from a single sample in a study of cytomegalovirus exposure and HLA in healthy donors. Measured with immunoSEQ multiplex PCR; TCRdb has only the in-frame clones, and not every one. This sample has approximately 150,000 clones, with 75% to 90% found just once. What was sequenced was PBMCs. These receptors all stem from a woman in her thirties in good health and CMV-seronegative. Each CDR3 is given without its conserved first and last residue.

TRBV10-3	TRBJ2-3	AISDDRLGDTQY
TRBV7-3	TRBJ2-5	ASSHNRVRETQY
TRBV7-3	TRBJ2-7	ASSSQGLAGIHEQY
TRBV5-4	TRBJ2-5	ASSPLLGTSGAETQY
TRBV21-1	TRBJ1-1	ASSKCLLRGNTEAF
TRBV7-2	TRBJ2-1	ASSLAGGLQNEQF
TRBV27	TRBJ2-7	ASSRDRSYEQY
TRBV5-4	TRBJ2-5	ASSLPGGAGETQY
TRBV30	TRBJ2-3	AWSIAGGTDTQY
TRBV28	TRBJ1-3	ASSAHGRAGRNTIY
TRBV5-1	TRBJ2-1	ASSLGGQESYNEQF
TRBV7-9	TRBJ2-3	ASSPRTGLRTDTQY
TRBV19	TRBJ1-2	ASSMRGYGYT
TRBV5-1	TRBJ2-7	ASSLASRVEQY
TRBV4-3	TRBJ1-2	ASSQVGGSADGYT